Listed here is a single TCR beta chain. Its antigen is currently unknown. This entry belongs to a study of graft-versus-host responses after intestinal transplantation. Germline-derived CDR1 and CDR2 are SGDLS and YYNGEE. This CDR3 contains 14 residues. V lost 2 bases and J lost 4; bases outside the gene matches: 5. This table comes from immunoSEQ multiplex PCR, and its TCRdb copy is limited to in-frame clones, with some not included. Here the sample spans 25,000 to 30,000 clones, roughly 82% being singletons. Study-wide points: GvH clones were found in recipient marrow; some appeared first in ileum or blood.

V and J are TRBV9 and TRBJ2-7, with 8 positions matching TRBD1. The sample was unstimulated CD4+ T cells sorted from spleen or lymph node cells, taken before intestinal transplant. The sequence was obtained from a human donor who received an intestinal transplant. The CDR3 loop is CASSVSDRGYEQYF. CDR3 bases: TGTGCCAGCAGCGTTAGTGACAGGGGTTACGAGCAGTACTTC.